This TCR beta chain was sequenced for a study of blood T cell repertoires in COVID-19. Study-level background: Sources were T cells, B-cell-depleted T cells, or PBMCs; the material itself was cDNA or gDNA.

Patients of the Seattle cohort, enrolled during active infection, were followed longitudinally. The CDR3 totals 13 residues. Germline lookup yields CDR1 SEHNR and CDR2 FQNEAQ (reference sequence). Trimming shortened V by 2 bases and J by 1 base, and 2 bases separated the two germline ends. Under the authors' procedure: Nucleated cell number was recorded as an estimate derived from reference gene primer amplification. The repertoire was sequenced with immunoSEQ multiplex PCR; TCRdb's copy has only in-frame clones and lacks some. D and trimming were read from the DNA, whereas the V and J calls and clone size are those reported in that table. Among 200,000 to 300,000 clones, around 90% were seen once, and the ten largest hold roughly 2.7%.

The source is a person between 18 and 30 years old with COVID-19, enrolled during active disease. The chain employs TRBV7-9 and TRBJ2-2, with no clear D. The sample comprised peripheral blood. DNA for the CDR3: TGTGCCAGCAGCTTACGGAACACCGGGGAGCTGTTTTTT. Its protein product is CASSLRNTGELFF.